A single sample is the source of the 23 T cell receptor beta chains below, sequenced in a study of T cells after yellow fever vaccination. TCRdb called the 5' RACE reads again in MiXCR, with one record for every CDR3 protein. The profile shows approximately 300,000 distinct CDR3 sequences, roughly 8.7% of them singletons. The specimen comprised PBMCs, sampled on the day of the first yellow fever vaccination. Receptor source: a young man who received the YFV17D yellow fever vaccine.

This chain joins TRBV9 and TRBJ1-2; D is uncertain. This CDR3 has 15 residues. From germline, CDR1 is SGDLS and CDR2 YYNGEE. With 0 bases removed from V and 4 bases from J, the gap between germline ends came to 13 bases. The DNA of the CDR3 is TGTGCCAGCAGCGTAGACCCGGGTGCGCCCTATGGCTACACCTTC. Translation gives CASSVDPGAPYGYTF.

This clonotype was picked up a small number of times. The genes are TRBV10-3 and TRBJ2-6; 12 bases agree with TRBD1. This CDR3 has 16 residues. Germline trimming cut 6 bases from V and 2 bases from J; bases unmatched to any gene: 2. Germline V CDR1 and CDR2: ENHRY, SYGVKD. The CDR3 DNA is TGTGCCATCAGGGGACAGGGGGCAACTGGGGCCAACGTCCTGACTTTC. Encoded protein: CAIRGQGATGANVLTF.

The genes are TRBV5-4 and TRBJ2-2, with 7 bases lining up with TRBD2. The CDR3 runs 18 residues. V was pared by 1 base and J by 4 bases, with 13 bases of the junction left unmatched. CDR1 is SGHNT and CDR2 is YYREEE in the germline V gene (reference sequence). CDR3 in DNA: TGTGCCAGCAGCTTGTCAACCGGGCCCGGGGGGAGCACCGGGGAGCTGTTTTTT. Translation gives CASSLSTGPGGSTGELFF. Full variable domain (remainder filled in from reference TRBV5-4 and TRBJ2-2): ETGVTQSPTHLIKTRGQQVTLRCSSQSGHNTVSWYQQALGQGPQFIFQYYREEENGRGNFPPRFSGLQFPNYSSELNVNALELDDSALYLCASSLSTGPGGSTGELFFGEGSRLTVL.

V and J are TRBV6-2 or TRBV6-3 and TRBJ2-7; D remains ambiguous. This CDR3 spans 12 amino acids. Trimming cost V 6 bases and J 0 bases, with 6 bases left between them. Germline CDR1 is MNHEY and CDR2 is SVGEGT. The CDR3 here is CASRSASYEQYF. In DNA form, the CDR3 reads TGTGCCAGCAGGTCGGCCTCCTACGAGCAGTACTTC.

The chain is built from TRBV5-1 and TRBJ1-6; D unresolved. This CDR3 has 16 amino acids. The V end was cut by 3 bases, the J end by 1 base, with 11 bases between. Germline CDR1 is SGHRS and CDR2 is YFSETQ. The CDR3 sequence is CASSSRPVSYNSPLHF. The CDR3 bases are TGCGCCAGCAGCTCTCGACCAGTTTCCTATAATTCACCCCTCCACTTT.

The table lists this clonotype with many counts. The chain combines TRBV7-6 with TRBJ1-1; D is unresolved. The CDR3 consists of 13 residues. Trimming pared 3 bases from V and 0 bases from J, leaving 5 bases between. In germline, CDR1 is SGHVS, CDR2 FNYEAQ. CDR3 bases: TGTGCCAGCAGCTTGCAGATGAACACTGAAGCTTTCTTT. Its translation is CASSLQMNTEAFF.

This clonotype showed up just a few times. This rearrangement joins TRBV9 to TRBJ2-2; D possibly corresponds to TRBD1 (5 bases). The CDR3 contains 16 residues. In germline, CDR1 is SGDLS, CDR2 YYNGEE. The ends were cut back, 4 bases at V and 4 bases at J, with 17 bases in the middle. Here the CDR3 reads CASSMPKIRGTGELFF. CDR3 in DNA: TGTGCCAGCAGCATGCCGAAGATTAGGGGCACCGGGGAGCTGTTTTTT.

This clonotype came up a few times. CDR3 region: CASSLTGWGTEAFF. CDR3 nucleotide sequence: TGTGCCAGCAGCTTAACGGGGTGGGGCACTGAAGCTTTCTTT. The V and J genes are TRBV7-2 and TRBJ1-1; the D is unclear. This CDR3 spans 14 amino acids. The germline V gene encodes CDR1 SGHTA and CDR2 FQGNSA. The V and J ends lost 2 bases and 4 bases respectively, with 11 bases between them.

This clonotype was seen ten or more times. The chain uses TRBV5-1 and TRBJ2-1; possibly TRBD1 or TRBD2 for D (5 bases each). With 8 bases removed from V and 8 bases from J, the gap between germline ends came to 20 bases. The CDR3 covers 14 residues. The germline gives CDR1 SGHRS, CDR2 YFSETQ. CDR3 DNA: TGCGCCAGTCACCGGGACGCGCCGGTCGATGAGCAGTTCTTC. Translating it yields CASHRDAPVDEQFF.

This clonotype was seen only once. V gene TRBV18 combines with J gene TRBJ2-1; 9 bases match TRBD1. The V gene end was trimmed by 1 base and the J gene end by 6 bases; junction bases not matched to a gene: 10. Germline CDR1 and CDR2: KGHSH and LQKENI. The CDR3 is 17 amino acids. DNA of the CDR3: TGTGCCAGCTCACCACTGGGACAGGGAGGACGTCGCAATGAGCAGTTCTTC. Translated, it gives CASSPLGQGGRRNEQFF.

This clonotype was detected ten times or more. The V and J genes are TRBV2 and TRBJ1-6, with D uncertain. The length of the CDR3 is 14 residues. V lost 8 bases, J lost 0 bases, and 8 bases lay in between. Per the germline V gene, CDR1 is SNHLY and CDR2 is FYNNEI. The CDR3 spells CASSPDSYNSPLHF. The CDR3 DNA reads TGTGCCAGCTCGCCAGACTCCTATAATTCACCCCTCCACTTT.

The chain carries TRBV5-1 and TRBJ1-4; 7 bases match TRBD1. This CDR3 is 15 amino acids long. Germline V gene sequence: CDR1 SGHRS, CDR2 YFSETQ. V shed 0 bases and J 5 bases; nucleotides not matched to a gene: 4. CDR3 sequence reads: CASSLARDSNEKLFF. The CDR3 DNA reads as TGCGCCAGCAGCTTGGCCCGGGACAGCAATGAAAAACTGTTTTTT.

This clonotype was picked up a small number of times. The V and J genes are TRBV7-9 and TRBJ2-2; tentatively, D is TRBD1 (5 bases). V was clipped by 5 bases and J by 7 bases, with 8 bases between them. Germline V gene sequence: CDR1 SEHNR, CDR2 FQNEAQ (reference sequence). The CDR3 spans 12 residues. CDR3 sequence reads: CASSPGHGELFF. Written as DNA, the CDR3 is TGTGCCAGCAGCCCAGGGCACGGGGAGCTGTTTTTT.

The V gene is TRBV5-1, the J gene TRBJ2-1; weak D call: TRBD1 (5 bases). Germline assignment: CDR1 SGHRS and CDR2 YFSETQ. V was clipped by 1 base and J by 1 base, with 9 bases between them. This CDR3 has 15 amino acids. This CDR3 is CASSLSTGSYNEQFF. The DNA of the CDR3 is TGCGCCAGCAGCTTGTCCACAGGATCCTACAATGAGCAGTTCTTC.

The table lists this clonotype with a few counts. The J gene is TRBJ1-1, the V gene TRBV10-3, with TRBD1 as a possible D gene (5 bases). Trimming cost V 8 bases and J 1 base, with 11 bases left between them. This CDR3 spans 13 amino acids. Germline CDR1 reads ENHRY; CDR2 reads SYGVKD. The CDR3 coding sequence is TGTGCCATCCGGGGGGTAGCGAACACTGAAGCTTTCTTT. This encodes CAIRGVANTEAFF.

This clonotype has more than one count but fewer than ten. The CDR3 reads CASSIVWQPGTDTQYF. The CDR3 nucleotides read TGTGCCAGTAGTATAGTATGGCAGCCTGGCACAGATACGCAGTATTTT. The chain links TRBV19 to TRBJ2-3; no firm D call. This CDR3 spans 16 amino acids. Trimming shortened V by 1 base and J by 1 base, and 12 bases separated the two germline ends. Germline CDR1 reads LNHDA; CDR2 reads SQIVND (reference sequence).

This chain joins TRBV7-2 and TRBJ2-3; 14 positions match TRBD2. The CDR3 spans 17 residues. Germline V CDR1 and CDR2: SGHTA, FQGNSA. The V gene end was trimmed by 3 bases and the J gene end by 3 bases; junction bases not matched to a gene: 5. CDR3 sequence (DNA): TGTGCCAGCAGCTTCCGACTAGCGGGGGGGAATACAGATACGCAGTATTTT. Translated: CASSFRLAGGNTDTQYF. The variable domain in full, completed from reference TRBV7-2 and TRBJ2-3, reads GAGVSQSPSNKVTEKGKDVELRCDPISGHTALYWYRQSLGQGLEFLIYFQGNSAPDKSGLPSDRFSAERTGGSVSTLTIQRTQQEDSAVYLCASSFRLAGGNTDTQYFGPGTRLTVL.

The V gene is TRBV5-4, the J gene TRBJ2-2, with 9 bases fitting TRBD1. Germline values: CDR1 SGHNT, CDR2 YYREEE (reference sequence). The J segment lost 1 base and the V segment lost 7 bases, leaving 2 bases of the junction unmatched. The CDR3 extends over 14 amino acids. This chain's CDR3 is CASRDRVNTGELFF. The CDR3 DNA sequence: TGTGCCAGCCGGGACAGGGTGAACACCGGGGAGCTGTTTTTT.

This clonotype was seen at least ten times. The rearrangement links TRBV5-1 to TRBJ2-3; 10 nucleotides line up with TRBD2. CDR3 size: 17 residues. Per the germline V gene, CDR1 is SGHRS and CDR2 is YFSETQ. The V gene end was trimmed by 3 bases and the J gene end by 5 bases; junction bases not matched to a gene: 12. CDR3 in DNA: TGCGCCAGCAGCTACAGTAGCAGCGGGGGGGCCGGAGATACGCAGTATTTT. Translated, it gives CASSYSSSGGAGDTQYF.

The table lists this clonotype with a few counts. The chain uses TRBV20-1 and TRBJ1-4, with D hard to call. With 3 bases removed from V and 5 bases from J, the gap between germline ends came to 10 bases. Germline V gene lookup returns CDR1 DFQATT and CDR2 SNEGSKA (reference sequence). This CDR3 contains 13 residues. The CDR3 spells CSARSLLNEKLFF. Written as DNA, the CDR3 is TGCAGTGCTAGGAGCCTGTTAAATGAAAAACTGTTTTTT.

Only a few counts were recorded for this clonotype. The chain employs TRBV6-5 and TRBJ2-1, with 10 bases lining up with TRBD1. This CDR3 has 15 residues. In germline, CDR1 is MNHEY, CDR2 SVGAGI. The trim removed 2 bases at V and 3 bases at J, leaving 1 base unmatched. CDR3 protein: CASSYGTGDYNEQFF. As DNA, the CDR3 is TGTGCCAGCAGTTACGGGACAGGGGACTACAATGAGCAGTTCTTC.

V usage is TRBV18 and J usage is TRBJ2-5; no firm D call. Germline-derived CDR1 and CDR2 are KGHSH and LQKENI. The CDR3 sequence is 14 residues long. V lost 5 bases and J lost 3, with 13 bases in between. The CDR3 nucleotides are TGTGCCAGCTCAGGGCCACCAACCGAAGAGACCCAGTACTTC. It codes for CASSGPPTEETQYF.

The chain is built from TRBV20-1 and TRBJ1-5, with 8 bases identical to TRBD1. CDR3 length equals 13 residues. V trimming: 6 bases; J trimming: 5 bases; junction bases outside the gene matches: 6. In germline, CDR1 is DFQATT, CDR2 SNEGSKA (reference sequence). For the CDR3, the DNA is TGCAGTGCCAGTGGACAGGGAGATCAGCCCCAGCATTTT. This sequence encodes CSASGQGDQPQHF.